The 13 T cell receptor beta chains below were found in one sample sequenced in a study of T cells after yellow fever vaccination. TCRdb passed the 5' RACE reads through MiXCR, listing each CDR3 protein once. Among a few hundred thousand distinct CDR3 sequences listed, 8% to 9.5% were seen once. The sample consisted of PBMCs, taken about 41 days after the first yellow fever vaccination. The origin of the receptors is a man aged 18-30 years who received the YFV17D yellow fever vaccine.

The chain has TRBV7-9 and TRBJ1-2, with TRBD1 as a possible D gene (5 bases). The CDR3 has 15 amino acids. In germline, CDR1 is SEHNR, CDR2 FQNEAQ (reference sequence). The V end lost 4 bases, the J end lost 1 base, and 13 bases lay between the germline ends. The chain's CDR3 is CASSSRGTINYGYTF. The DNA for the CDR3 is TGTGCCAGCAGCTCCCGAGGGACCATTAACTATGGCTACACCTTC.

This clonotype was seen many times. This chain connects TRBV4-2 to TRBJ2-5; maybe TRBD1 (6 bases). Germline V gene sequence: CDR1 LGHNA, CDR2 YNFKEQ. CDR3 size: 17 residues. V was pared by 0 bases and J by 6 bases, with 20 bases between. The CDR3 protein is CASSQDLLGAGYQTQYF. The CDR3 DNA reads TGTGCCAGCAGCCAAGATCTCTTGGGGGCAGGGTACCAGACCCAGTACTTC.

This chain uses TRBV5-1 with TRBJ2-3, with TRBD1 matching over 8 bases. The CDR3 is 14 amino acids. J lost 4 bases, V lost 4 bases, and 5 bases had no gene match. CDR1 is SGHRS, CDR2 YFSETQ, per germline. The CDR3 is CASSKGQGPDTQYF. The DNA for the CDR3 is TGCGCCAGCAGCAAAGGACAGGGCCCAGATACGCAGTATTTT.

This clonotype has a handful of counts. The rearrangement links TRBV7-2 to TRBJ2-5; D is unresolved. This CDR3 spans 15 amino acids. Per germline, CDR1 SGHTA and CDR2 FQGNSA. The V and J ends lost 3 bases and 6 bases respectively, with 17 bases between them. The CDR3: CASSLYMGRTKTQYF. DNA for the CDR3: TGTGCCAGCAGCTTGTATATGGGAAGGACGAAGACCCAGTACTTC.

This clonotype has only a few counts. The chain recombines TRBV11-2 with TRBJ2-7, with 9 bases lining up with TRBD2. Germline V gene data show CDR1 as SGHAT and CDR2 as FQNNGV. The CDR3 has 14 amino acids. V dropped 3 bases and J dropped 4; count of bases not matched to a gene: 4. The CDR3 region is CASSFSGGGYEQYV. CDR3 sequence (DNA): TGTGCCAGCAGCTTTAGCGGGGGCGGGTACGAGCAGTACGTC.

In the case of this clonotype: Just one base apart from a much larger clone, this may be a read error. This sequence joins TRBV12-3 or TRBV12-4 and TRBJ2-3; D may be TRBD1 or TRBD2 (6 bases each). V was cut by 8 bases and J by 8 bases, with 14 bases left in between. The CDR3 contains 12 residues. The CDR3 is CASGSGGGTQYF. CDR3 bases: TGTGCCAGCGGTTCTGGAGGGGGTACGCAGTATTTT.

This clonotype was recorded at least ten times. The chain is built from TRBV7-2 and TRBJ2-1, with TRBD2 matching over 8 bases. V was clipped by 2 bases and J by 8 bases; unmatched bases: 8. CDR3 length: 15 amino acids. Germline CDR1 is SGHTA and CDR2 is FQGNSA. The CDR3 protein is CASSLYGGAIDEQFF. The CDR3 nucleotides are TGTGCCAGCAGCTTATACGGGGGGGCCATCGATGAGCAGTTCTTC.

This clonotype was detected a few times. The chain recombines TRBV6-1 with TRBJ2-7; D possibly corresponds to TRBD1 (6 bases). V lost 8 bases, J lost 2 bases, and 16 bases lay in between. From germline, CDR1 is MNHNS and CDR2 SASEGT. The CDR3 spans 14 residues. The CDR3 nucleotides read TGTGCCAGCCGTCAGGGGCAGGGGACCTACGAGCAGTACTTC. It yields the protein CASRQGQGTYEQYF.

This clonotype appeared a few times. The chain is built from TRBV11-2 and TRBJ2-3, with a possible D match to TRBD2 (6 bases). The V gene lost 5 bases and the J gene lost 5 bases, with 23 bases spanning the gap. Germline CDR1 and CDR2: SGHAT and FQNNGV. CDR3 size: 17 residues. Written as DNA, the CDR3 is TGTGCCAGCAGCGTACCCGCCGGGACTCTGAGAGTAGATACGCAGTATTTT. Translation: CASSVPAGTLRVDTQYF.

This clonotype appeared many times. This chain links TRBV6-4 with TRBJ2-1; D not resolved. The CDR3 is made up of 11 amino acids. Germline V gene lookup returns CDR1 MRHNA and CDR2 SNTAGT. V shed 1 base and J shed 8 bases, with 3 bases lying between them. The CDR3 DNA is TGTGCCAGCAGTGACTATGATGAGCAGTTCTTC. It yields the protein CASSDYDEQFF.

This clonotype was detected only a few times. The V call is TRBV20-1, the J call TRBJ1-2; no definite D call. Germline V gene data show CDR1 as DFQATT and CDR2 as SNEGSKA (reference sequence). This CDR3 comprises 11 residues. V lost 3 bases and J lost 4, with 6 bases in between. The CDR3 DNA reads as TGCAGTGCTAGCGGTTCCTATGGCTACACCTTC. It encodes CSASGSYGYTF.

This rearrangement joins TRBV11-2 to TRBJ2-4; unclear D gene. Germline V gene sequence: CDR1 SGHAT, CDR2 FQNNGV. There are 19 residues in the CDR3. Trimming cost V 3 bases and J 1 base, with 22 bases left between them. This chain's CDR3 is CASSFSRARILGAKNIQYF. Here the CDR3 DNA reads TGTGCCAGCAGCTTTTCCCGGGCACGCATACTTGGTGCCAAAAACATTCAGTACTTC. Full variable domain (rest looked up from reference TRBV11-2 and TRBJ2-4): EAGVAQSPRYKIIEKRQSVAFWCNPISGHATLYWYQQILGQGPKLLIQFQNNGVVDDSQLPKDRFSAERLKGVDSTLKIQPAKLEDSAVYLCASSFSRARILGAKNIQYFGAGTRLSVL.

This clonotype has a count of ten or more. V usage is TRBV7-8 and J usage is TRBJ2-1; perhaps D is TRBD1 or TRBD2 (5 bases each). Germline values: CDR1 SGHVS, CDR2 FQNEAQ. V shed 5 bases and J shed 0 bases, with 11 bases lying between them. This CDR3 spans 15 amino acids. CDR3: CASSAPGTSYNEQFF. As DNA, the CDR3 is TGTGCCAGCAGCGCCCCAGGGACCTCCTACAATGAGCAGTTCTTC.